This is a list of T cell receptor beta chains from one sample in a study of lymphopenia after photon versus proton radiotherapy. Generated by immunoSEQ multiplex PCR, the TCRdb table keeps only in-frame clones and is missing some. The sample yields around 19,000 clones, around four fifths seen once. Sequenced material: peripheral blood, taken from a patient treated with photon-based radiotherapy. The receptors here all came from a woman aged 45 to 65 with pancreatic cancer. Both conserved end residues are trimmed from each CDR3.

v_call	j_call	cdr3_aa
TRBV19	TRBJ2-7	ASTPASSYEQY
TRBV11-3	TRBJ2-1	ASSPEQAGGHEQF
TRBV15	TRBJ2-1	ATSSGTGGSYNEQF
TRBV5-1	TRBJ2-2	ASSYQGTAGELF
TRBV7-6	TRBJ2-3	ASSLEQGSTDTQY
TRBV6-6	TRBJ2-5	ASSYRASQETQY
TRBV10-2	TRBJ2-3	ASRDIGGRSTDTQY
TRBV7-9	TRBJ2-5	ASSVGLAGGEETQY
TRBV2	TRBJ2-1	ASRDPRSSYNEQF
TRBV6-6	TRBJ2-1	ASSYLTGVDEQF
TRBV5-5	TRBJ2-7	ASSRQGAYEQY
TRBV5-1	TRBJ2-1	ASSSGAGVNGNEQF
TRBV19	TRBJ2-5	ASSIGPGLPRETQY
TRBV18	TRBJ2-7	ASSPLAGNLYEQY
TRBV28	-	ASSPPLMQRTSSYEQY
TRBV9	TRBJ2-5	ASSAPRLWDGETQY
TRBV11-2	TRBJ2-2	ASSSIRNTGELF
TRBV13	-	ASSPVGSYEQY
TRBV4-3	TRBJ2-5	ASSQDWDRGQTQY
TRBV11-3	TRBJ2-7	ASSLDPAQQGEQY
TRBV9	TRBJ1-2	ASSVVDSPNYGYT
TRBV5-1	TRBJ2-5	ASRPRDRGRETQY
TRBV2	TRBJ2-1	ASNRLAGGLGEQF
TRBV21-1	TRBJ2-7	ASSKGQYEQY
TRBV14	TRBJ1-5	ASSQDFSPQPQH
TRBV18	TRBJ2-7	ASSPRTSGSSYEQY
TRBV15	TRBJ1-4	ATSQPGGNEKLF
TRBV4-3	TRBJ1-2	ASSQARHTAGYT
TRBV5-1	TRBJ2-7	ASSAGTSPTNTYEQY
TRBV7-8	TRBJ2-7	ASSLGVDGTYEQY
TRBV7-2	TRBJ2-7	ASSLEGLVAYEQY
TRBV14	TRBJ2-1	ASSQQGNEQF
TRBV5-4	TRBJ1-3	ASSLGAPRSGNTIY
TRBV28	TRBJ2-1	ASSLSSTPASVKF
TRBV5-4	TRBJ2-7	ASSSEGVIEQY
TRBV7-8	TRBJ2-7	ASSRQGQGFSYEQY
TRBV27	TRBJ2-7	ASSPGSTSPSYEQY
TRBV5-1	TRBJ2-1	ASSLVSGSTYNEQF
TRBV7-2	TRBJ2-1	ASSSGLAGYNEQF
TRBV11-2	TRBJ2-7	ASSLARQPYEQY
TRBV4-3	TRBJ2-1	ASSQDRRGRDEQF
TRBV14	TRBJ2-5	ASSLRLAGGMETQY